These 12 T cell receptor beta chains originate from one sample sequenced in a study of T cell changes during pregnancy in multiple sclerosis. Data came from immunoSEQ multiplex PCR; TCRdb stores just in-frame clones and leaves some out. This table holds around 75,000 clones, about 91% found once. Sample: CD4+ T cells from peripheral blood mononuclear cells, taken in the third trimester of pregnancy. The receptor set was obtained from a female donor in good health, enrolled as a control in a pregnancy study.

The chain combines TRBV9 with TRBJ2-3; D remains unclear. CDR3 length: 16 residues. Germline values: CDR1 SGDLS, CDR2 YYNGEE. Trimming left V 3 bases short and J 2 bases short, with 16 bases between. In DNA, the CDR3 is TGTGCCAGCAGCGGTTTTAAAACTCCCGACACAGATACGCAGTATTTT. This translates into CASSGFKTPDTDTQYF.

CDR3 protein: CSESRGGTDTQYF. The DNA for the CDR3 is TGCAGCGAATCCAGGGGCGGGACAGATACGCAGTATTTT. The chain couples TRBV29-1 to TRBJ2-3, with D perhaps matching TRBD1 (6 bases). The CDR3 spans 13 residues. Trimming removed 7 bases from V and 3 bases from J, with 14 bases in between. From germline, CDR1 is SQVTM and CDR2 ANQGSEA.

The CDR3 nucleotides are TGTGCCAGCAGCTTAGACAGTTTGAACTATGGCTACACCTTC. Translated, it gives CASSLDSLNYGYTF. J is TRBJ1-2 and V is TRBV7-2; D is ambiguous. V shed 1 base and J shed 2 bases, with 8 bases lying between them. The CDR3 totals 14 residues. Germline lookup yields CDR1 SGHTA and CDR2 FQGNSA. Drawing the rest from reference TRBV7-2 and TRBJ1-2, the complete variable domain is GAGVSQSPSNKVTEKGKDVELRCDPISGHTALYWYRQSLGQGLEFLIYFQGNSAPDKSGLPSDRFSAERTGGSVSTLTIQRTQQEDSAVYLCASSLDSLNYGYTFGSGTRLTVV.

This clone was observed a handful of times. The rearrangement uses TRBV5-4 and TRBJ1-5, with D possibly being TRBD1 (6 bases). V dropped 2 bases and J dropped 7 bases, with 13 bases sitting between them. The CDR3 sequence is 14 residues long. Germline values: CDR1 SGHNT, CDR2 YYREEE (reference sequence). CDR3 residues: CASSFAGDSQPQHF. CDR3 DNA sequence: TGTGCCAGCAGCTTCGCAGGGGATTCCCAGCCCCAGCATTTT.

V is TRBV7-2 and J is TRBJ2-1, with a possible D match to TRBD1 (6 bases). The CDR3 loop spans 14 amino acids. The V end was cut by 5 bases, the J end by 3 bases, with 11 bases between. Germline lookup yields CDR1 SGHTA and CDR2 FQGNSA. The CDR3 region is CASSPDRSYNEQFF. The CDR3 DNA reads TGTGCCAGCAGCCCGGACAGAAGCTACAATGAGCAGTTCTTC.

The chain employs TRBV10-3 and TRBJ2-7; unclear D gene. Germline lookup yields CDR1 ENHRY and CDR2 SYGVKD. Trimming left V 4 bases short and J 6 bases short, with 16 bases between. The CDR3 covers 14 residues. The CDR3 DNA reads as TGTGCCATCAGTGCGACCGAGGCCCCACGCGAGCAGTACTTC. Encoded protein: CAISATEAPREQYF.

V usage is TRBV30 and J usage is TRBJ2-5, with 9 bases identical to TRBD2. J gave up 1 base and V 1 base, and 4 bases lay outside the gene matches. The CDR3 sequence is 15 residues long. The germline gives CDR1 GTSNPN, CDR2 SVGIG (reference sequence). CDR3 sequence (DNA): TGTGCCTGGAGTGCCCTAGCGGGGACCCAAGAGACCCAGTACTTC. This gives the protein CAWSALAGTQETQYF.

The rearrangement links TRBV5-1 to TRBJ1-1, with 7 bases lining up with TRBD1. The V gene's germline CDR1 is SGHRS and CDR2 YFSETQ. CDR3 length equals 13 residues. V lost 2 bases and J lost 6; bases outside the gene matches: 4. This CDR3 reads CASSFTGVAEAFF. The CDR3 DNA is TGCGCCAGCAGCTTCACAGGGGTGGCTGAAGCTTTCTTT.

The genes are TRBV6-5 and TRBJ2-7, with a possible D match to TRBD1 (5 bases). V gave up 9 bases and J gave up 2 bases, with 11 bases separating them. The germline gives CDR1 MNHEY, CDR2 SVGAGI. The CDR3 spans 12 residues. The CDR3 here is CASSQGTYEQYF. CDR3 nucleotide sequence: TGTGCCAGTTCCCAGGGAACCTACGAGCAGTACTTC.

Only one count was recorded for this clone. This chain links TRBV27 with TRBJ1-3; possibly TRBD1 for D (5 bases). Germline values: CDR1 MNHEY, CDR2 SMNVEV (reference sequence). V was cut by 2 bases and J by 0 bases, with 11 bases left in between. CDR3 length equals 16 residues. CDR3 sequence (DNA): TGTGCCAGCAGTTTAAACGGGGGAGACTCTGGAAACACCATATATTTT. Translating it yields CASSLNGGDSGNTIYF.

This chain uses TRBV10-3 with TRBJ2-3, with 7 bases lining up with TRBD1. CDR3 length: 13 amino acids. Germline CDR1 and CDR2: ENHRY and SYGVKD. V gave up 7 bases and J gave up 1 base; unmatched junction bases: 2. CDR3 in DNA: TGTGCCATCAAAGGACAGGGCACAGATACGCAGTATTTT. Translated, it gives CAIKGQGTDTQYF.

The chain is built from TRBV7-9 and TRBJ1-1, with D uncertain. The V gene lost 4 bases and the J gene lost 5 bases, with 14 bases spanning the gap. Germline-derived CDR1 and CDR2 are SEHNR and FQNEAQ (reference sequence). The CDR3 sequence is 14 residues long. CDR3 in DNA: TGTGCCAGCAGCTACAGTACCCCCGAGACTGAAGCTTTCTTT. It encodes CASSYSTPETEAFF.